The clone carrying this TCR beta chain was seen only a few times. This record belongs to a study of blood T cell repertoires in COVID-19. The wider study: Sample material is recorded as cDNA or gDNA derived from T cells, B-cell-depleted T cells, or PBMCs.

Produced via immunoSEQ multiplex PCR; TCRdb's table is partial and in-frame only. The data show under 200,000 clones, about 85% seen once. Germline V gives CDR1 SGHRS, CDR2 YFSETQ. CDR3 length: 15 residues. V gave up 1 base and J gave up 2 bases; unmatched junction bases: 4. The sample comprised peripheral blood. The gene calls are TRBV5-1 and TRBJ2-7; 9 bases are shared with TRBD1. This TCR was recovered from a man aged 55 to 70 with active or convalescent COVID-19. This chain's CDR3 is CASSLSWDRAYEQYF. CDR3 nucleotide sequence: TGCGCCAGCAGCTTGTCGTGGGACAGGGCCTACGAGCAGTACTTC.